The text below deals with one T cell receptor (beta chain). The data stem from a study of response to subunit inactivated influenza vaccine. TCRdb reprocessed the RT-PCR reads via MiXCR and lists one record per CDR3 protein. The table has a few hundred thousand distinct CDR3 sequences, 11% seen once; the top ten hold roughly 11%. The same sample was also used in a study of T cells expressing NK-cell markers. That investigation notes: cDNA encoding TCR beta was synthesized via 5'RACE template switching incorporating UMIs. Eight donors were sequenced, of whom seven were HCMV-seropositive, while the remaining one was HCMV-seronegative. Among CD8+ T cells from about six donors, dominant NKG2C+ clonotypes accounted for roughly 1.0-7.0%. Leadership of the CD3+CD56-NKG2C+ fraction also belonged to these clonotypes in a handful of donors.

The input for sequencing was PBMCs from blood, taken on the day of vaccination. The TCR comes from a man in his forties or fifties who received an inactivated influenza vaccine.

The CDR3 DNA reads TGCAGTGCTAGAGGCCCCCGGGCTAGCGCCTACAATGAGCAGTTCTTC. It encodes CSARGPRASAYNEQFF. The chain carries TRBV20-1 and TRBJ2-1; TRBD2 is a possible D gene (6 bases). In germline, CDR1 is DFQATT, CDR2 SNEGSKA (reference sequence). The CDR3 totals 16 residues. The V end was cut by 1 base, the J end by 2 bases, with 15 bases between.